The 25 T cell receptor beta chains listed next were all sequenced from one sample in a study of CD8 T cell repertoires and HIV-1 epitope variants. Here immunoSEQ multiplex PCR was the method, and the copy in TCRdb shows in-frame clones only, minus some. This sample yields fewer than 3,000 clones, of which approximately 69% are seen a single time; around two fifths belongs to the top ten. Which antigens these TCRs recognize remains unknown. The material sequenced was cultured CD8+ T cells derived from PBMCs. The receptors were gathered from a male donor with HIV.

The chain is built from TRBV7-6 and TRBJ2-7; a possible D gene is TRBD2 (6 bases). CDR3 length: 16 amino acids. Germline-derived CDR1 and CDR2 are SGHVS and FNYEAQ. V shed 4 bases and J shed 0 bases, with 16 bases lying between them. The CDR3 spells CASSSGSGTGSYEQYF. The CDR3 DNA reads TGTGCCAGCAGCTCGGGATCCGGGACTGGCTCCTACGAGCAGTACTTC.

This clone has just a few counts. This CDR3 is CASSPITPRGQEENIQYF. CDR3 DNA: TGTGCCAGCAGTCCAATTACCCCAAGAGGGCAGGAGGAAAACATTCAGTACTTC. This rearrangement joins TRBV28 to TRBJ2-4, with a tentative D call TRBD2 (5 bases). V lost 5 bases to trimming and J lost 5 bases, with 25 bases between them. The CDR3 is made up of 18 amino acids. CDR1 MDHEN and CDR2 SYDVKM come from the germline V gene.

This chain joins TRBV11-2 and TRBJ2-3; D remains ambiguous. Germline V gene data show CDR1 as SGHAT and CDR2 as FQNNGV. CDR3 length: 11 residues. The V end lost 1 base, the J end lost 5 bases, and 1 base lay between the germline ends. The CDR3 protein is CASSLGDTQYF. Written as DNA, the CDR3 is TGTGCCAGCAGCTTAGGAGATACGCAGTATTTT.

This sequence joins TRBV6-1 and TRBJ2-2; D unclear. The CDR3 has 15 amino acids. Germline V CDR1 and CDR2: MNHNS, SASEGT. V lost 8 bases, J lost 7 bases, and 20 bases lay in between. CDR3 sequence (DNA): TGTGCCAGCGACGCCGGTAGCTGGGTGGGCGGGGAGCTGTTTTTT. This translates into CASDAGSWVGGELFF.

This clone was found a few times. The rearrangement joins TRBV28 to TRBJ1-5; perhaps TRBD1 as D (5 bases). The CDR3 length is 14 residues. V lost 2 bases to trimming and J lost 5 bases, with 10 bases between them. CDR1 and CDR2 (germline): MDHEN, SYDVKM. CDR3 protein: CASSLEQAYQPQHF. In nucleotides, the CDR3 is TGTGCCAGCAGTTTAGAACAGGCATATCAGCCCCAGCATTTT.

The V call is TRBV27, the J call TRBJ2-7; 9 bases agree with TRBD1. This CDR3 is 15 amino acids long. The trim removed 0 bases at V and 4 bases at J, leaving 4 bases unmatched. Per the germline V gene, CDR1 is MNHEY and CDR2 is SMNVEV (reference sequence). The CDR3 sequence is CASSLSGTGKYEQYF. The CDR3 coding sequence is TGTGCCAGCAGTTTATCCGGGACAGGGAAATACGAGCAGTACTTC.

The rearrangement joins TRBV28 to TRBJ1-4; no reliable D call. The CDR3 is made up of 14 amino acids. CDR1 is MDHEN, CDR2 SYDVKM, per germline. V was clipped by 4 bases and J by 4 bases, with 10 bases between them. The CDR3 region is CASSSGEDNEKLFF. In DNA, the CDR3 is TGTGCCAGCAGTTCCGGAGAGGATAATGAAAAACTGTTTTTT.

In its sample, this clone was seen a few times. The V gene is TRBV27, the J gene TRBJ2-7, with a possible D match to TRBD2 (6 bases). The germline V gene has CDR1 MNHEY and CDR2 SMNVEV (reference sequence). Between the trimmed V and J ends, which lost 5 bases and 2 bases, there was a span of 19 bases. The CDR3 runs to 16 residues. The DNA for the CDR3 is TGTGCCAGCAGTCCTCCGACGGGCGGGGTGCCCTACGAGCAGTACTTC. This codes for CASSPPTGGVPYEQYF.

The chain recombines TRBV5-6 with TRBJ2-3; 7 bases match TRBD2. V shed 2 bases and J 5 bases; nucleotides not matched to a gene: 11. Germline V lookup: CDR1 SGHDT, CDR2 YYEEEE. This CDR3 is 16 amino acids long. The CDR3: CASSFPGAGLVDTQYF. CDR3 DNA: TGTGCCAGCAGCTTCCCGGGAGCGGGGTTGGTAGATACGCAGTATTTT.

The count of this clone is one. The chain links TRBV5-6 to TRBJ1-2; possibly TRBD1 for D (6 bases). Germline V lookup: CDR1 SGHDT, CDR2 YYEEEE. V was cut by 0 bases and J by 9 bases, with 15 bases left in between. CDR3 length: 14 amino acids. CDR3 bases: TGTGCCAGCAGCTTGGGGCAGGGGCTGATACGCTACACCTTC. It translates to CASSLGQGLIRYTF. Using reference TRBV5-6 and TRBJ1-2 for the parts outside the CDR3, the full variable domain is DAGVTQSPTHLIKTRGQQVTLRCSPKSGHDTVSWYQQALGQGPQFIFQYYEEEERQRGNFPDRFSGHQFPNYSSELNVNALLLGDSALYLCASSLGQGLIRYTFGSGTRLTVV.

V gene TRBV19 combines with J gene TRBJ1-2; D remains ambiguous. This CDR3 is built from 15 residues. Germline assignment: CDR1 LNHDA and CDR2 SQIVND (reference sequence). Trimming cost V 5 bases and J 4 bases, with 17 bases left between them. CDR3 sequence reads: CASSSDFTGAYGYTF. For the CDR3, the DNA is TGTGCCAGTAGTTCGGACTTCACGGGAGCCTATGGCTACACCTTC.

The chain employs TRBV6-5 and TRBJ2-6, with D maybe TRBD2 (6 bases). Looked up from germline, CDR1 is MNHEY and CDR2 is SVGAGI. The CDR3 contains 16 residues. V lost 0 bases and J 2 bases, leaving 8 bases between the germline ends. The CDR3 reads CASSYSTGAGANVLTF. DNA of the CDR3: TGTGCCAGCAGTTACTCGACGGGGGCTGGGGCCAACGTCCTGACTTTC.

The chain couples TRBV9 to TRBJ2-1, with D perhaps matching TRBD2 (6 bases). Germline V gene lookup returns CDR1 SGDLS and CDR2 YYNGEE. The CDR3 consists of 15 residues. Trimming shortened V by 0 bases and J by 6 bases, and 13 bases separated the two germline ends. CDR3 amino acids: CASSVEKAGTNEQFF. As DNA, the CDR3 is TGTGCCAGCAGCGTAGAGAAAGCGGGTACCAATGAGCAGTTCTTC.

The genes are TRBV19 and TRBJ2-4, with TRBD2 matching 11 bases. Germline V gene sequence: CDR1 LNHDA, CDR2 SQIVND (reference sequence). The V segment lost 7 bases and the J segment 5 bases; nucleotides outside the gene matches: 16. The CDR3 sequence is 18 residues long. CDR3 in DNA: TGTGCCAGTAACGATCGGAGGTGGGGGGGACTAGCGGAAAACATTCAGTACTTC. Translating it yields CASNDRRWGGLAENIQYF.

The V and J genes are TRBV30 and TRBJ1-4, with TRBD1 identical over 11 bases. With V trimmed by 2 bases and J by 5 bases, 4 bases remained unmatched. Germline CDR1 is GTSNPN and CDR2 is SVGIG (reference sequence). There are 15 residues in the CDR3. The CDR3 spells CAWSLGTGGNEKLFF. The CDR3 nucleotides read TGTGCCTGGAGTTTGGGGACAGGGGGGAATGAAAAACTGTTTTTT.

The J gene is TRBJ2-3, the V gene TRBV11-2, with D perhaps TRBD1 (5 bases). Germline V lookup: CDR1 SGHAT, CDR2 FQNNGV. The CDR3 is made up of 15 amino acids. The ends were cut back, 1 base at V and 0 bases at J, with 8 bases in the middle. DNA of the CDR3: TGTGCCAGCAGCTTAGGTGCAGGGAGCACAGATACGCAGTATTTT. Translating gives CASSLGAGSTDTQYF.

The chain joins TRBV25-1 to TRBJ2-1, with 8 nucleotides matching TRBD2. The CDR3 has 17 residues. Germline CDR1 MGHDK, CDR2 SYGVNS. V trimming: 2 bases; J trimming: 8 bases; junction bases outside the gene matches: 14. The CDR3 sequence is CASSEPSGRRNRYEQFF. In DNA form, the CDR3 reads TGTGCCAGCAGTGAACCCAGCGGGAGAAGGAATAGGTATGAGCAGTTCTTC.

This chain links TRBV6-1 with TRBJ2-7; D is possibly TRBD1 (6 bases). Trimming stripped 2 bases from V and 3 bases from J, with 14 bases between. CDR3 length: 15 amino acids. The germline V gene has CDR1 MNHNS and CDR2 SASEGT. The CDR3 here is CASSELAGVFYEQYF. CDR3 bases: TGTGCCAGCAGTGAACTCGCAGGGGTCTTCTACGAGCAGTACTTC.

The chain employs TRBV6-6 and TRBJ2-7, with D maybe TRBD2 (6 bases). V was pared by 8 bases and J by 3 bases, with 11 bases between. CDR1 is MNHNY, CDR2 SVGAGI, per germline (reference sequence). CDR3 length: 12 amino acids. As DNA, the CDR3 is TGTGCCAGCTCGGCTAGCGACTACGAGCAGTACTTC. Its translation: CASSASDYEQYF.

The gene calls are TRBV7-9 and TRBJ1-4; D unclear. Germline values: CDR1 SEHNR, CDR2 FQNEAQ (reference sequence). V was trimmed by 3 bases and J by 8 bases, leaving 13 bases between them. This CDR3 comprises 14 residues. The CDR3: CASSLAGRGEKLFF. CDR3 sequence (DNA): TGTGCCAGCAGCTTGGCGGGGAGAGGGGAAAAACTGTTTTTT.

CDR3 region: CASRSLDSPEQFF. The CDR3 nucleotides are TGTGCCAGTCGGTCCCTGGACTCACCCGAGCAGTTCTTC. The chain carries TRBV2 and TRBJ2-1; a possible D gene is TRBD2 (5 bases). V gave up 9 bases and J gave up 10 bases, with 19 bases separating them. Germline lookup yields CDR1 SNHLY and CDR2 FYNNEI. The CDR3 is 13 amino acids.

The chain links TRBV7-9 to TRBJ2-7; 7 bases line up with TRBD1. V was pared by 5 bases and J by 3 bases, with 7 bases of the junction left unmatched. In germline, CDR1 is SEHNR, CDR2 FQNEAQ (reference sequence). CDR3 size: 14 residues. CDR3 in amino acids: CASSPRQGYYEQYF. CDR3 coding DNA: TGTGCCAGCAGCCCACGACAGGGATACTACGAGCAGTACTTC.

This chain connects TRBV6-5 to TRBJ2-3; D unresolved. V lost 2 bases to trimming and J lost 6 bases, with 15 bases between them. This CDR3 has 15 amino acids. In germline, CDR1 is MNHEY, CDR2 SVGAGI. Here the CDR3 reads CASSYRRQLGDTQYF. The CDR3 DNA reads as TGTGCCAGCAGTTACCGTCGTCAGTTGGGGGATACGCAGTATTTT.

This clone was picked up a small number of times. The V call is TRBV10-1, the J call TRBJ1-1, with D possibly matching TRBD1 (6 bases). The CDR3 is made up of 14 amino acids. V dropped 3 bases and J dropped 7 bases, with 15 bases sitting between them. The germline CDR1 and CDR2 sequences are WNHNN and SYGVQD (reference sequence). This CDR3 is CASSEGRGADEAFF. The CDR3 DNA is TGCGCCAGCAGTGAAGGTCGGGGGGCGGATGAAGCTTTCTTT.

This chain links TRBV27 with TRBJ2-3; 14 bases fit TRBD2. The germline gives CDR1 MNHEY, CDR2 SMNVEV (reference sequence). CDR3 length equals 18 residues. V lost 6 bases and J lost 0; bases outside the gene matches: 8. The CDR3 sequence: CASRPTTSGRASTDTQYF. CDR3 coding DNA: TGTGCCAGCAGACCCACGACTAGCGGGAGGGCTAGCACAGATACGCAGTATTTT.